Given below is one T cell receptor (beta chain) in context. What it binds is unknown. The sample originates from a study of T cells expressing NK-cell markers. Study-wide results and caveats: NKG2C+ dominant clonotypes from over five donors made up about 1.0-7.5% of CD8+ T cells.

Germline CDR1 reads DFQATT; CDR2 reads SNEGSKA (reference sequence). CDR3 length: 12 residues. TCRdb reprocessed the 5' RACE reads and keeps a single row for each CDR3 protein, giving no DNA. Its listing shows about 410,000 distinct CDR3 sequences. This sequence joins TRBV20-1 and TRBJ2-3; TCRdb calls TRBD1, which cannot be checked without DNA. The sample consisted of blood T cells: a sorted CD56 or NKG2C T cell subset, CD4+ or CD8+ T cells, or bulk PBMC T cells (not recorded which). The clonotype was recovered from a woman between 45 and 60 years old in good health. This CDR3 is CSAQPLADTQYF.